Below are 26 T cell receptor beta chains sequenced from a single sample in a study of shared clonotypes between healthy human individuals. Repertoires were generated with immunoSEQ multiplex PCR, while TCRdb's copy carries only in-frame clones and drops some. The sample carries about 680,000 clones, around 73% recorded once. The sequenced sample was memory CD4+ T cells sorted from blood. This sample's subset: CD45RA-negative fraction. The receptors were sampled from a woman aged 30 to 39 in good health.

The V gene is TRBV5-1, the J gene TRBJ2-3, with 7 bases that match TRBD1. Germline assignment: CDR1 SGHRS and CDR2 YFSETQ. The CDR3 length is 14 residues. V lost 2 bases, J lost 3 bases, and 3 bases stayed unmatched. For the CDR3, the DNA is TGCGCCAGCAGCTTTAAACAGGGGACAGATACGCAGTATTTT. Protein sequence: CASSFKQGTDTQYF.

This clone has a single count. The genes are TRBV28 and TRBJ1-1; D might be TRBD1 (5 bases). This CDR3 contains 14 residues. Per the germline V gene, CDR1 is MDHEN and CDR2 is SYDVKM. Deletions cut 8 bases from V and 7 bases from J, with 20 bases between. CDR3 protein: CASARGGDGVEAFF. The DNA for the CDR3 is TGTGCCAGCGCCCGGGGAGGGGACGGTGTTGAAGCTTTCTTT. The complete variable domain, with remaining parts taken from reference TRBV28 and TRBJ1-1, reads DVKVTQSSRYLVKRTGEKVFLECVQDMDHENMFWYRQDPGLGLRLIYFSYDVKMKEKGDIPEGYSVSREKKERFSLILESASTNQTSMYLCASARGGDGVEAFFGQGTRLTVV.

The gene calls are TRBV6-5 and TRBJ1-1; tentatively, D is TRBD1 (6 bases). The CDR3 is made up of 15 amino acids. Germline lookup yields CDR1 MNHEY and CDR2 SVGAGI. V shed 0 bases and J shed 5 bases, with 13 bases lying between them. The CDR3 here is CASSYSLQGRTEAFF. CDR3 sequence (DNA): TGTGCCAGCAGTTACTCGCTACAGGGCCGGACTGAAGCTTTCTTT.

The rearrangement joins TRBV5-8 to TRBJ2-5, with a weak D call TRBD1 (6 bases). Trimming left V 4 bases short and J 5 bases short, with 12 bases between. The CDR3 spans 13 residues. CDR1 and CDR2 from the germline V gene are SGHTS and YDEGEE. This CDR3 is CASSPLRGETQYF. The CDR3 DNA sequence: TGTGCCAGCAGCCCACTCAGGGGTGAGACCCAGTACTTC.

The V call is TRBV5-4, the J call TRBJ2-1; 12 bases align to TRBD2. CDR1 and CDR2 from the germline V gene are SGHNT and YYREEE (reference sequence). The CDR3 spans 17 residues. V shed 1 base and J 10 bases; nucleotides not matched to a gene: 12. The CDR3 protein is CASSLLPGLAGTIEQFF. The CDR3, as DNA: TGTGCCAGCAGCTTGCTACCGGGACTAGCGGGTACAATCGAGCAGTTCTTC.

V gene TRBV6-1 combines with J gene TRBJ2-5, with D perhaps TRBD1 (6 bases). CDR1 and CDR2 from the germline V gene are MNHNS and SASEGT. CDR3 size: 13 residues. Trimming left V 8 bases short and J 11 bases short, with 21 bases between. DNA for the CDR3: TGTGCCAGCCGGGACATCCCCCACCCCGGGCAGTACTTC. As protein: CASRDIPHPGQYF.

This CDR3 is CAISESGAGAPYEQYF. In nucleotides, the CDR3 is TGTGCCATCAGTGAGTCCGGGGCCGGGGCCCCCTACGAGCAGTACTTC. The gene calls are TRBV10-3 and TRBJ2-7; D is perhaps TRBD1 or TRBD2 (5 bases each). V lost 0 bases, J lost 2 bases, and 14 bases lay in between. CDR1 and CDR2 (germline): ENHRY, SYGVKD. This CDR3 comprises 16 residues.

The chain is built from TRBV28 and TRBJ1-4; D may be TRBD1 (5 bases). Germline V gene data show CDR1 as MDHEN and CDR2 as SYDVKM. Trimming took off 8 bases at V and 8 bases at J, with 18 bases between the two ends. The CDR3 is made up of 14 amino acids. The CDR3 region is CASGKPGSKEKLFF. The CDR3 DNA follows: TGTGCCAGCGGTAAACCAGGGTCCAAGGAAAAACTGTTTTTT.

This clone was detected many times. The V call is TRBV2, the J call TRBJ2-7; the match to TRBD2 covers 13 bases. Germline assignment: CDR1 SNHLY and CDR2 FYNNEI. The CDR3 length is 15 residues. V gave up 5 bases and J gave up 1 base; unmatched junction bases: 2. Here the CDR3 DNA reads TGTGCCAGCAGTATGGGACTAGCGGGATCCTACGAGCAGTACTTC. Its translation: CASSMGLAGSYEQYF.

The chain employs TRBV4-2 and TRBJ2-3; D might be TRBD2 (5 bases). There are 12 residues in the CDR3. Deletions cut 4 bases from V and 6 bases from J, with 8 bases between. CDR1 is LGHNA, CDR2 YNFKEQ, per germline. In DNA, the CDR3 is TGTGCCAGCAGCCTAGGACTGGATACGCAGTATTTT. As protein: CASSLGLDTQYF.

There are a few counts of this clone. The CDR3 sequence is CASSTVGGGELFF. CDR3 bases: TGCGCCAGCAGCACCGTTGGTGGCGGGGAGCTGTTTTTT. This chain connects TRBV5-1 to TRBJ2-2; D call uncertain. The germline V gene encodes CDR1 SGHRS and CDR2 YFSETQ. V was trimmed by 4 bases and J by 7 bases, leaving 11 bases between them. The CDR3 covers 13 residues.

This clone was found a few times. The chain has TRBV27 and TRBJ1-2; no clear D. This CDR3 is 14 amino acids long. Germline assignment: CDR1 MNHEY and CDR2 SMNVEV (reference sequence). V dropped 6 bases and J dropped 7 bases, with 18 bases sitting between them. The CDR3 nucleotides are TGTGCCAGCAGCCGAGCGGGGAGTAGGCTTGGCTACACCTTC. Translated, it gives CASSRAGSRLGYTF.

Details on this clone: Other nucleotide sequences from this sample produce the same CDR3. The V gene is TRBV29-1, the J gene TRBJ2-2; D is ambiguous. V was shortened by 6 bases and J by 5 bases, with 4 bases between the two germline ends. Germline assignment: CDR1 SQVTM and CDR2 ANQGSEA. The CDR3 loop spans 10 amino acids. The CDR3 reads CSVGTGELFF. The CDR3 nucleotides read TGCAGCGTAGGGACCGGGGAGCTGTTTTTT.

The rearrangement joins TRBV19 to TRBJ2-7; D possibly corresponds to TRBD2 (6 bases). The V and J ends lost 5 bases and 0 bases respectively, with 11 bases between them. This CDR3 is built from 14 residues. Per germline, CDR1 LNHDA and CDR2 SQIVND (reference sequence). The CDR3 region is CASSERASSYEQYF. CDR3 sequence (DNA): TGTGCCAGTAGTGAGCGGGCAAGCTCCTACGAGCAGTACTTC.

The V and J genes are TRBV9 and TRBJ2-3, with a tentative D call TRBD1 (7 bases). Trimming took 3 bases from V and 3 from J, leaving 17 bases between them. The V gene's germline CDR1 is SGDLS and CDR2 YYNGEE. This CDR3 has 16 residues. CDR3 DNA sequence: TGTGCCAGCAGCGAAGGGGCAGGGGGGAAGACAGATACGCAGTATTTT. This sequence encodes CASSEGAGGKTDTQYF.

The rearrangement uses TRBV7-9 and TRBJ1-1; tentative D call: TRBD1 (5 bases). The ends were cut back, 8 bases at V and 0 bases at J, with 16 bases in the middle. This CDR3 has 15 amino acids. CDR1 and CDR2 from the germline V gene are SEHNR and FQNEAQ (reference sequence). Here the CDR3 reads CASRAQAGMNTEAFF. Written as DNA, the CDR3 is TGTGCCAGCCGAGCACAGGCGGGAATGAACACTGAAGCTTTCTTT.

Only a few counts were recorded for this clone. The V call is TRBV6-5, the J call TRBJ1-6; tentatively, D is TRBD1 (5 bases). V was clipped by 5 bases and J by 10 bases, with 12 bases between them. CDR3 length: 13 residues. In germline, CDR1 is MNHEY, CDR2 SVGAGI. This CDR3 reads CASSPRQISPLHF. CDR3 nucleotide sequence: TGTGCCAGCAGTCCCCGACAGATATCACCCCTCCACTTT.

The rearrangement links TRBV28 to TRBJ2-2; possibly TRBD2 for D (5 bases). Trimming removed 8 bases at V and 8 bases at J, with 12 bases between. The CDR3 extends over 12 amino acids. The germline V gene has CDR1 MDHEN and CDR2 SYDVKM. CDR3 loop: CASQTSVGELFF. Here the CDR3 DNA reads TGTGCCAGCCAAACTAGTGTTGGGGAGCTGTTTTTT.

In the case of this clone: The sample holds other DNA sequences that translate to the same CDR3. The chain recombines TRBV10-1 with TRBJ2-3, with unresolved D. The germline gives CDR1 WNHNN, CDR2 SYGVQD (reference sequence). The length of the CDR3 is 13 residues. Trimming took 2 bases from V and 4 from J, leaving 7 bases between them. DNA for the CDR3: TGCGCCAGCAGTGAGAGAGGCGCAGATACGCAGTATTTT. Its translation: CASSERGADTQYF.

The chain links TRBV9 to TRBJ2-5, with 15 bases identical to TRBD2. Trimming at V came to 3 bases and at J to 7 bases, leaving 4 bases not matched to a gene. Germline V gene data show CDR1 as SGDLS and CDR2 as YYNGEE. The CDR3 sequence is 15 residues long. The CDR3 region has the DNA TGTGCCAGCAGCGAAGGACTAGCGGGAGGGGGGACCCAGTACTTC. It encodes CASSEGLAGGGTQYF.

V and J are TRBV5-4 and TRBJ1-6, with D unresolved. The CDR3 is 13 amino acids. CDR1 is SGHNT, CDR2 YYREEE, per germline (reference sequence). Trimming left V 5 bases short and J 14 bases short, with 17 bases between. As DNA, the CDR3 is TGTGCCAGCAGGGACCGGGCCTCGCAAGCCCTCCACTTT. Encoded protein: CASRDRASQALHF.

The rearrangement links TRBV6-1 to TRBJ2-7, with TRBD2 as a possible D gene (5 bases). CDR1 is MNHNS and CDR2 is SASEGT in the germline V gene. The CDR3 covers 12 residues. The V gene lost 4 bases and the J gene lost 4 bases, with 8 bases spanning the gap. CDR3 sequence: CASSAEGYEQYF. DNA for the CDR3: TGTGCCAGCAGTGCTGAGGGATACGAGCAGTACTTC.

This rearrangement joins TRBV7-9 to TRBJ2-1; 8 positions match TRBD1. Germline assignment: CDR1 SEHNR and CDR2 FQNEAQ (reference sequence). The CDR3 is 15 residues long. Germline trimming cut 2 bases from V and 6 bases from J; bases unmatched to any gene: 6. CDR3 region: CASSLRTGNLNEQFF. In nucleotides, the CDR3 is TGTGCCAGCAGCTTACGGACAGGGAACCTCAATGAGCAGTTCTTC.

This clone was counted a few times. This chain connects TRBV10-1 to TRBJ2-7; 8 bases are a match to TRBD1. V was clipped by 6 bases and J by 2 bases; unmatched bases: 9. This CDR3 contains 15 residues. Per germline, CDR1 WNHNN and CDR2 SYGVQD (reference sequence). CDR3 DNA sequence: TGCGCCAGCAGCCTTGACAGGGGCCGCCCCTACGAGCAGTACTTC. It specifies CASSLDRGRPYEQYF.

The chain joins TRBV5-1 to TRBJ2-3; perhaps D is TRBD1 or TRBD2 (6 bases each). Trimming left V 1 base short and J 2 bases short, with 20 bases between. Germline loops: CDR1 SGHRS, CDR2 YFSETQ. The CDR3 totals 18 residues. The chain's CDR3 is CASSLQGKVGGHTDTQYF. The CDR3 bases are TGCGCCAGCAGCTTGCAGGGGAAAGTCGGGGGCCACACAGATACGCAGTATTTT.

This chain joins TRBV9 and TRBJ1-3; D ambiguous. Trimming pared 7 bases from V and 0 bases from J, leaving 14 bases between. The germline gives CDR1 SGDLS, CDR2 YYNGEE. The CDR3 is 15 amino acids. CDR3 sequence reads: CASQDSPGSGNTIYF. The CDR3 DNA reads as TGTGCCAGCCAGGACTCCCCGGGCTCTGGAAACACCATATATTTT.